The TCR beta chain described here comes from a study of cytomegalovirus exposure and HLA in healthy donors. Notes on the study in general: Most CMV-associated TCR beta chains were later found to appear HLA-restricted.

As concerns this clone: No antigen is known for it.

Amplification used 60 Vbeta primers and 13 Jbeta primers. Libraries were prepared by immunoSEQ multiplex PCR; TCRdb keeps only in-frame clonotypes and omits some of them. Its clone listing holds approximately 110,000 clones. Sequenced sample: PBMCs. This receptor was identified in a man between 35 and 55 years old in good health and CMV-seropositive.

This CDR3 is CASSYSTDSGNTIYF. The CDR3 region has the DNA TGTGCCAGCAGTTACTCGACAGATTCTGGAAACACCATATATTTT. V gene TRBV6-6 combines with J gene TRBJ1-3; weak D call: TRBD1 (5 bases). The length of the CDR3 is 15 residues. Germline V lookup: CDR1 MNHNY, CDR2 SVGAGI (reference sequence). V shed 0 bases and J shed 1 base, with 7 bases lying between them.